Given below is one TCR beta chain in context. Profiling relied on immunoSEQ multiplex PCR, and the TCRdb table lists in-frame clones only, not all of them. Of approximately 58,000 clones listed, around 93% are singletons. This entry belongs to a study of OX40 agonist ivuxolimab in advanced cancers. Looking at the study overall: Partial responses were achieved by three patients, of whom one had hepatocellular carcinoma and two had cutaneous melanoma.

The CDR3 runs to 13 residues. The germline V gene encodes CDR1 SQVTM and CDR2 ANQGSEA. V shed 4 bases and J shed 9 bases, with 16 bases lying between them. This receptor was taken from an adult with an advanced solid tumor such as melanoma, head and neck, liver or kidney cancer. J is TRBJ2-1 and V is TRBV29-1; the D gene could be TRBD1 or TRBD2 (6 bases each). The sample in question was CD4+ or CD8+ T cells sorted from blood, obtained in a trial of the OX40 agonist ivuxolimab. This chain's CDR3 is CSVVLAEGVEQFF. CDR3 DNA sequence: TGCAGCGTTGTATTAGCGGAGGGGGTTGAGCAGTTCTTC.